Shown below are 31 T cell receptor beta chains from a single sample sequenced in a study of cytomegalovirus exposure and HLA in healthy donors (dated by TCRdb to the late 2010s). Libraries were built with the immunoSEQ multiplex PCR assay. For the multiplex PCR, a mixture combining 60 forward primers for TCR Vbeta segments and 13 reverse primers for TCR Jbeta segments was used. Not all clones reach the TCRdb copy of this immuneACCESS table, which keeps in-frame sequences only. Checked studies attribute under half of the gap to unresolved V genes and leave the rest unexplained. The sample yields 100,000 to 150,000 clones; 75% to 85% were counted once. The ten biggest clones cover around 2.1% of the sample. The sample taken for sequencing was PBMCs. Receptors were obtained from a man aged 50-59 years in good health and CMV-seronegative.

The V gene is TRBV5-6, the J gene TRBJ1-4; TRBD1 matches 8 bases. Unmatched junction bases numbered 6, after V lost 1 base and J lost 1 base. This CDR3 has 17 residues. Germline V CDR1 and CDR2: SGHDT, YYEEEE. In DNA, the CDR3 is TGTGCCAGCAGCTTGATGGGCAGGGGGCTAACTAATGAAAAACTGTTTTTT. It encodes CASSLMGRGLTNEKLFF.

For this clone: A read error may account for a junction end that differs from germline. The rearrangement links TRBV7-9 to TRBJ1-6; 7 bases match TRBD1. Germline loops: CDR1 SEHNR, CDR2 FQNEAQ (reference sequence). The CDR3 spans 16 residues. The chain's CDR3 is CSSSLGTVQINSPLHF. CDR3 coding DNA: TGTTCCAGCAGCTTAGGGACAGTTCAAATTAATTCACCCCTCCACTTT. The full variable domain, in which reference TRBV7-9 and TRBJ1-6 provide the parts outside the CDR3, is DTGVSQNPRHKITKRGQNVTFRCDPISEHNRLYWYRQTLGQGPEFLTYFQNEAQLEKSRLLSDRFSAERPKGSFSTLEIQRTEQGDSAMYLCSSSLGTVQINSPLHFGNGTRLTVT.

As DNA, the CDR3 is TGTGCCAGCAGTTCCCAGGGGCAGGGGGCTTTTGGCGGGGAGCTGTTTTTT. Translated: CASSSQGQGAFGGELFF. The rearrangement uses TRBV28 and TRBJ2-2, with 8 bases identical to TRBD1. After removal of 4 bases from V and 7 bases from J, the junction contained 14 bases not matched to a gene. The CDR3 has 17 amino acids. In germline, CDR1 is MDHEN, CDR2 SYDVKM.

The rearrangement uses TRBV9 and TRBJ2-7; no clear D. Germline CDR1 is SGDLS and CDR2 is YYNGEE. The CDR3 sequence is 14 residues long. V dropped 0 bases and J dropped 2 bases, with 9 bases sitting between them. The CDR3 DNA follows: TGTGCCAGCAGCGTAGCAGAAACCCCCTACGAGCAGTACTTC. Protein: CASSVAETPYEQYF.

The V gene is TRBV6-5, the J gene TRBJ1-1; the D is unclear. Germline V gene sequence: CDR1 MNHEY, CDR2 SVGAGI. This CDR3 has 11 residues. V was cut by 3 bases and J by 7 bases, with 6 bases left in between. In DNA form, the CDR3 reads TGTGCCAGCAGTTATGAGGGTGAAGCTTTCTTT. Its protein product is CASSYEGEAFF.

V is TRBV7-8 and J is TRBJ1-5, with 7 bases aligning to TRBD1. Germline CDR1 SGHVS, CDR2 FQNEAQ. With V trimmed by 5 bases and J by 5 bases, 6 bases remained unmatched. The CDR3 runs to 14 residues. The CDR3 protein is CASSLEGAYQPQHF. The CDR3 bases are TGTGCCAGCAGCCTAGAGGGGGCCTATCAGCCCCAGCATTTT. Supplemented by reference TRBV7-8 and TRBJ1-5, the full variable domain reads GAGVSQSPRYKVAKRGQDVALRCDPISGHVSLFWYQQALGQGPEFLTYFQNEAQLDKSGLPSDRFFAERPEGSVSTLKIQRTQQEDSAVYLCASSLEGAYQPQHFGDGTRLSIL.

The rearrangement joins TRBV6-6 to TRBJ2-5; D may be TRBD1 (6 bases). The V end lost 1 base, the J end lost 5 bases, and 11 bases lay between the germline ends. The CDR3 consists of 14 residues. CDR1 is MNHNY, CDR2 SVGAGI, per germline (reference sequence). The CDR3 reads CASSYLAGVETQYF. CDR3 DNA sequence: TGTGCCAGCAGTTACTTAGCAGGGGTGGAGACCCAGTACTTC.

This sequence joins TRBV5-5 and TRBJ2-7, with TRBD1 matching 8 bases. CDR1 is SGHKS, CDR2 YYEKEE, per germline (reference sequence). The CDR3 contains 13 residues. V shed 2 bases, J shed 7 bases, and the junction held 5 bases outside the gene matches. The CDR3 loop is CASSLDRGGEQYF. As DNA, the CDR3 is TGTGCCAGCAGCTTAGACAGGGGCGGGGAGCAGTACTTC.

The chain uses TRBV6-1 and TRBJ1-6, with D perhaps TRBD1 (5 bases). Trimming cost V 3 bases and J 8 bases, with 14 bases left between them. CDR3 length equals 15 residues. CDR1 and CDR2 from the germline V gene are MNHNS and SASEGT. This CDR3 is CASSEGWGVDSPLHF. CDR3 DNA sequence: TGTGCCAGCAGTGAGGGCTGGGGGGTGGATTCACCCCTCCACTTT.

The CDR3 coding sequence is TGCAGTTTCAGGGGAAGCAACACCGGGGAGCTGTTTTTT. It translates to CSFRGSNTGELFF. V and J are TRBV29-1 and TRBJ2-2; possible D gene TRBD1, 6 bases. The CDR3 loop spans 13 amino acids. In germline, CDR1 is SQVTM, CDR2 ANQGSEA.

The chain recombines TRBV28 with TRBJ2-7; unclear D gene. The germline CDR1 and CDR2 sequences are MDHEN and SYDVKM. V lost 3 bases and J 5 bases, leaving 11 bases between the germline ends. This CDR3 has 13 amino acids. CDR3 sequence: CASSLTDPHEQYF. Written as DNA, the CDR3 is TGTGCCAGCAGTTTGACTGATCCCCACGAGCAGTACTTC.

This chain links TRBV4-1 with TRBJ2-2, with a tentative D call TRBD2 (5 bases). Germline loops: CDR1 MGHRA, CDR2 YSYEKL. Trimming cost V 3 bases and J 7 bases, with 9 bases left between them. The CDR3 is 13 amino acids. In DNA form, the CDR3 reads TGCGCCAGCAGCCAGAGGGTTCACGGGGAGCTGTTTTTT. Amino acids: CASSQRVHGELFF.

This clone was seen a handful of times. Other DNA sequences in the sample encode the same CDR3. This chain links TRBV4-3 with TRBJ1-2, with 7 bases aligning to TRBD1. The ends lost 0 bases at V and 2 bases at J; junction bases unmatched: 3. The V gene's germline CDR1 is LGHNA and CDR2 YSLEER. The CDR3 covers 15 residues. The CDR3 loop is CASSQDVGQNYGYTF. Here the CDR3 DNA reads TGCGCCAGCAGCCAAGATGTGGGACAGAACTATGGCTACACCTTC.

This rearrangement joins TRBV6-5 to TRBJ1-1; TRBD1 matches at 9 bases. The trim removed 8 bases at V and 1 base at J, leaving 5 bases unmatched. The germline V gene has CDR1 MNHEY and CDR2 SVGAGI. This CDR3 region has 14 residues. This CDR3 reads CASLWTGENTEAFF. For the CDR3, the DNA is TGTGCCAGCCTTTGGACAGGGGAGAACACTGAAGCTTTCTTT.

This rearrangement joins TRBV2 to TRBJ1-1; D is undetermined. Per the germline V gene, CDR1 is SNHLY and CDR2 is FYNNEI. Trimming removed 1 base from V and 5 bases from J, with 8 bases in between. The CDR3 length is 13 residues. The CDR3 sequence: CASSEERWTEAFF. The CDR3 bases are TGTGCCAGCAGTGAAGAACGGTGGACTGAAGCTTTCTTT.

This chain links TRBV6-1 with TRBJ2-7; 8 bases are a match to TRBD1. The V gene's germline CDR1 is MNHNS and CDR2 SASEGT. The CDR3 loop spans 13 amino acids. V was clipped by 5 bases and J by 3 bases; unmatched bases: 3. The CDR3 sequence: CASSRTGNYEQYV. Written as DNA, the CDR3 is TGTGCCAGCAGTAGGACAGGGAACTACGAGCAGTACGTC.

This chain links TRBV6-5 with TRBJ2-3; possibly TRBD2 for D (6 bases). Germline values: CDR1 MNHEY, CDR2 SVGAGI. The V end was cut by 6 bases, the J end by 0 bases, with 13 bases between. There are 15 residues in the CDR3. CDR3 bases: TGTGCCAGCAGGGACGGTGGGACTAGCACAGATACGCAGTATTTT. Translating gives CASRDGGTSTDTQYF.

This CDR3 is CATSKTGDGYTF. The CDR3 DNA is TGTGCCACCAGCAAAACAGGGGATGGCTACACCTTC. The chain employs TRBV15 and TRBJ1-2; 7 bases line up with TRBD1. CDR1 and CDR2 (germline): LNHNV, YYDKDF (reference sequence). With 4 bases clipped from V and 6 bases from J, the junction kept 2 bases outside the gene matches. The CDR3 is 12 amino acids.

The CDR3 protein is CASSQDISLNYGYTF. In nucleotides, the CDR3 is TGCGCCAGCAGCCAAGATATATCCCTCAACTATGGCTACACCTTC. The chain is built from TRBV4-1 and TRBJ1-2; D call uncertain. CDR1 is MGHRA and CDR2 is YSYEKL in the germline V gene. V was clipped by 0 bases and J by 2 bases, with 10 bases between them. The CDR3 contains 15 residues.

The genes are TRBV2 and TRBJ1-6; D possibly corresponds to TRBD1 (6 bases). The CDR3 totals 15 residues. The V end lost 6 bases, the J end lost 0 bases, and 9 bases lay between the germline ends. CDR1 is SNHLY, CDR2 FYNNEI, per germline. CDR3 sequence: CASRRGNSYNSPLHF. CDR3 sequence (DNA): TGTGCCAGCAGGAGGGGGAACTCCTATAATTCACCCCTCCACTTT.

V is TRBV7-3 and J is TRBJ2-1; 7 bases are a match to TRBD1. Trimming cost V 1 base and J 10 bases; bases outside gene matches: 1. The CDR3 length is 12 residues. CDR1 and CDR2 (germline): SGHTA, FQGTGA. The CDR3, as DNA: TGTGCCAGCAGCTTAATGGGACAGGAGCAGTTCTTC. Translation gives CASSLMGQEQFF.

This clone was seen only once. The chain joins TRBV5-5 to TRBJ2-5, with 11 positions matching TRBD2. Losses at the gene ends were 5 bases for V and 4 bases for J; bases not matched to a gene: 4. Germline V gives CDR1 SGHKS, CDR2 YYEKEE (reference sequence). The CDR3 is made up of 14 amino acids. Here the CDR3 reads CASSIAGGRETQYF. The CDR3 DNA follows: TGTGCCAGCAGTATAGCGGGGGGGCGAGAGACCCAGTACTTC.

This clone was picked up a small number of times. This chain links TRBV4-3 with TRBJ2-5; D unclear. The CDR3 sequence is 16 residues long. Germline V CDR1 and CDR2: LGHNA, YSLEER. V lost 0 bases, J lost 1 base, and 12 bases lay in between. The CDR3: CASSQDYAFFQETQYF. The CDR3 DNA sequence: TGCGCCAGCAGCCAAGATTATGCGTTTTTCCAAGAGACCCAGTACTTC.

This clone was seen only a few times. The V gene is TRBV9, the J gene TRBJ1-6, with 7 bases identical to TRBD1. The germline V gene encodes CDR1 SGDLS and CDR2 YYNGEE. CDR3 length equals 16 residues. Trimming took 4 bases from V and 10 from J; bases not matched to a gene: 14. The CDR3 coding sequence is TGTGCCAGCAGCCCCCGGGGGGGGACAGAGACCTCACCCCTCCACTTT. As protein: CASSPRGGTETSPLHF.

The V call is TRBV11-3, the J call TRBJ2-2; D unresolved. The germline CDR1 and CDR2 sequences are SGHNT and YENEEA. The CDR3 contains 11 residues. V dropped 6 bases and J dropped 5 bases, with 4 bases sitting between them. The CDR3 DNA follows: TGTGCCAGCAGTTCTACCGGGGAGCTGTTTTTT. Its protein is CASSSTGELFF.

The J gene is TRBJ2-3, the V gene TRBV6-4; TRBD2 might be the D (6 bases). The germline V gene encodes CDR1 MRHNA and CDR2 SNTAGT. The V end was cut by 5 bases, the J end by 2 bases, with 11 bases between. The CDR3 consists of 14 residues. The CDR3 bases are TGTGCCAGCAGTCGGGACTTGCTCACAGATACGCAGTATTTT. Translated: CASSRDLLTDTQYF.

In this sample, this clone turned up once. The chain combines TRBV5-8 with TRBJ2-2, with D maybe TRBD1 (6 bases). The V end lost 5 bases, the J end lost 2 bases, and 13 bases lay between the germline ends. This CDR3 region has 15 residues. Germline CDR1 SGHTS, CDR2 YDEGEE. CDR3 region: CASSLPGHNTGELFF. The CDR3 DNA reads TGTGCCAGCAGTCTACCGGGACATAACACCGGGGAGCTGTTTTTT.

This sequence joins TRBV5-6 and TRBJ2-2; D may be TRBD1 (6 bases). Trimming removed 0 bases from V and 6 bases from J, with 6 bases in between. The CDR3 contains 13 residues. Germline lookup yields CDR1 SGHDT and CDR2 YYEEEE. The CDR3 here is CASSLEGAGELFF. The CDR3 nucleotides are TGTGCCAGCAGCTTGGAGGGGGCCGGGGAGCTGTTTTTT.

The chain employs TRBV5-4 and TRBJ1-2, with D possibly being TRBD1 (6 bases). Per germline, CDR1 SGHNT and CDR2 YYREEE (reference sequence). Trimming left V 7 bases short and J 4 bases short, with 14 bases between. This CDR3 is 13 amino acids long. Here the CDR3 reads CASGGRGAYGYTF. Written as DNA, the CDR3 is TGTGCCAGCGGGGGTCGGGGGGCCTATGGCTACACCTTC. Supplemented by reference TRBV5-4 and TRBJ1-2, the full variable domain reads ETGVTQSPTHLIKTRGQQVTLRCSSQSGHNTVSWYQQALGQGPQFIFQYYREEENGRGNFPPRFSGLQFPNYSSELNVNALELDDSALYLCASGGRGAYGYTFGSGTRLTVV.

The chain links TRBV30 to TRBJ2-5, with 7 nucleotides matching TRBD1. The J call is uncertain, as TRBJ2-7 better fits the DNA end. CDR1 and CDR2 (germline): GTSNPN, SVGIG (reference sequence). CDR3 length equals 15 residues. The CDR3 here is CAWSQLRGLPYEQYF. CDR3 nucleotide sequence: TGTGCCTGGAGCCAATTGAGGGGGCTCCCCTACGAGCAGTACTTC.

The J gene is TRBJ2-7, the V gene TRBV29-1; 7 bases fit TRBD1. The CDR3 covers 13 residues. V lost 7 bases, J lost 7 bases, and 13 bases stayed unmatched. Per the germline V gene, CDR1 is SQVTM and CDR2 is ANQGSEA. The CDR3 protein is CSACTQGQGEQYF. The CDR3 DNA is TGCAGCGCCTGTACACAGGGGCAGGGAGAGCAGTACTTC.